The 20 T cell receptor beta chains given below trace back to one sample, sequenced in a study of response to subunit inactivated influenza vaccine. TCRdb recomputed calls from the RT-PCR reads with MiXCR, one row per CDR3 protein. The sample yields about 540,000 distinct CDR3 sequences, around 21% seen once. The data also belong to a second study, concerning T cells expressing NK-cell markers. That study reports: Synthesis of TCR beta cDNA relied on 5'RACE template switching carrying UMIs.

Specimen: CD4+ T cells sorted from PBMCs, collected 11 to 12 days after vaccination. The source of these receptors is a man aged 50 to 59 who received an inactivated influenza vaccine.

The table lists this clonotype with many counts. This chain uses TRBV10-3 with TRBJ2-5, with D tentatively TRBD1 or TRBD2 (5 bases each). V lost 8 bases and J 2 bases, leaving 21 bases between the germline ends. The CDR3 covers 16 residues. CDR1 is ENHRY, CDR2 SYGVKD, per germline. This CDR3 is CAIGNGDPFQQETQYF. CDR3 sequence (DNA): TGTGCCATCGGTAACGGGGACCCCTTCCAACAAGAGACCCAGTACTTC.

This clonotype appeared many times. The genes are TRBV20-1 and TRBJ2-3, with 7 bases fitting TRBD2. V was pared by 5 bases and J by 1 base, with 3 bases of the junction left unmatched. CDR1 is DFQATT and CDR2 is SNEGSKA in the germline V gene (reference sequence). CDR3 length equals 13 residues. This CDR3 is CSARDYRTDTQYF. CDR3 DNA: TGCAGTGCTCGGGACTACCGCACAGATACGCAGTATTTT.

Only a few counts were recorded for this clonotype. The rearrangement uses TRBV20-1 and TRBJ1-1; D is unresolved. The V end lost 0 bases, the J end lost 8 bases, and 7 bases lay between the germline ends. Germline V gene lookup returns CDR1 DFQATT and CDR2 SNEGSKA (reference sequence). The CDR3 contains 11 residues. CDR3 loop: CSAREYNEAFF. The CDR3 region has the DNA TGCAGTGCTAGAGAGTACAACGAAGCTTTCTTT.

The chain uses TRBV20-1 and TRBJ2-4; TRBD1 agrees at 9 bases. From germline, CDR1 is DFQATT and CDR2 SNEGSKA (reference sequence). Germline trimming cut 6 bases from V and 9 bases from J; bases unmatched to any gene: 12. CDR3 length: 14 residues. DNA for the CDR3: TGCAGTGCCTTACCGGTGACAGGGGGGGGCATTCAGTACTTC. It is translated as CSALPVTGGGIQYF.

The V and J genes are TRBV6-5 and TRBJ1-3; no clear D gene. Germline V lookup: CDR1 MNHEY, CDR2 SVGAGI. V was clipped by 0 bases and J by 0 bases, with 12 bases between them. The CDR3 runs 17 residues. The CDR3 DNA is TGTGCCAGCAGTTACTCTGGGCAGGACCACTCTGGAAACACCATATATTTT. This encodes CASSYSGQDHSGNTIYF.

This clonotype was observed a few times. The genes are TRBV5-5 and TRBJ2-3; tentatively, D is TRBD1 (5 bases). With 1 base removed from V and 4 bases from J, the gap between germline ends came to 16 bases. The CDR3 has 16 amino acids. Germline values: CDR1 SGHKS, CDR2 YYEKEE (reference sequence). The CDR3 spells CASSLRAGSPSDTQYF. For the CDR3, the DNA is TGTGCCAGCAGCTTGAGGGCAGGGTCCCCCTCAGATACGCAGTATTTT.

The rearrangement uses TRBV7-3 and TRBJ2-7, with 10 nucleotides matching TRBD1. The CDR3 runs 15 residues. After removal of 2 bases from V and 7 bases from J, the junction contained 8 bases not matched to a gene. Germline lookup yields CDR1 SGHTA and CDR2 FQGTGA. The CDR3 nucleotides are TGTGCCAGCAGCTTACGTGGGACAGGGGTGAAAGAGCAGTACTTC. It specifies CASSLRGTGVKEQYF.

This clonotype was seen only a few times. The chain has TRBV12-3 or TRBV12-4 and TRBJ2-3; no clear D. With 2 bases removed from V and 4 bases from J, the gap between germline ends came to 16 bases. This CDR3 region has 16 residues. Here the CDR3 DNA reads TGTGCCAGCAGTTTACTATTGACGAAGGCCGCAGATACGCAGTATTTT. The encoded protein is CASSLLLTKAADTQYF.

V usage is TRBV6-1 and J usage is TRBJ1-5, with 7 bases that match TRBD1. Per germline, CDR1 MNHNS and CDR2 SASEGT. The V segment lost 8 bases and the J segment 4 bases; nucleotides outside the gene matches: 8. This CDR3 is built from 14 residues. CDR3 protein: CASGGTARNQPQHF. In DNA, the CDR3 is TGTGCCAGCGGAGGGACAGCAAGAAATCAGCCCCAGCATTTT.

This clonotype has only a few counts. This chain uses TRBV5-1 with TRBJ2-3, with 10 positions matching TRBD2. Per the germline V gene, CDR1 is SGHRS and CDR2 is YFSETQ. After removal of 2 bases from V and 0 bases from J, the junction contained 3 bases not matched to a gene. The CDR3 runs 16 residues. CDR3 DNA: TGCGCCAGCAGCTTCTCTAGCGGGGGAAGCACAGATACGCAGTATTTT. Protein sequence: CASSFSSGGSTDTQYF.

This clonotype was recorded at least ten times. The chain couples TRBV12-3 or TRBV12-4 to TRBJ1-1; a possible D gene is TRBD1 (6 bases). The CDR3 is made up of 14 amino acids. Trimming took 6 bases from V and 1 from J, leaving 12 bases between them. The CDR3: CASRRGQSNTEAFF. CDR3 bases: TGTGCCAGCAGACGTGGACAGTCGAACACTGAAGCTTTCTTT.

In its sample, this clonotype was seen a few times. The chain recombines TRBV12-3 or TRBV12-4 with TRBJ2-2, with D perhaps matching TRBD1 or TRBD2 (6 bases each). This CDR3 is built from 16 residues. The V and J ends lost 3 bases and 1 base respectively, with 12 bases between them. CDR3 in DNA: TGTGCCAGCAGTTTGATGGGGGGCCGGAACACCGGGGAGCTGTTTTTT. This sequence encodes CASSLMGGRNTGELFF.

There are a few counts of this clonotype. This chain connects TRBV5-1 to TRBJ2-1; 12 nucleotides line up with TRBD1. Germline values: CDR1 SGHRS, CDR2 YFSETQ. The trim removed 5 bases at V and 7 bases at J, leaving 7 bases unmatched. CDR3 length: 15 residues. The CDR3 sequence: CASRAGTGGGNEQFF. In DNA form, the CDR3 reads TGCGCCAGCAGAGCCGGGACAGGGGGCGGGAATGAGCAGTTCTTC.

This clonotype was seen repeatedly, ten times or more. The chain is built from TRBV29-1 and TRBJ2-5; D call uncertain. The CDR3 totals 11 residues. Germline V gene data show CDR1 as SQVTM and CDR2 as ANQGSEA. Deletions cut 0 bases from V and 4 bases from J, with 3 bases between. The CDR3 here is CSVEDLETQYF. DNA of the CDR3: TGCAGCGTTGAAGATCTAGAGACCCAGTACTTC.

The chain carries TRBV12-3 or TRBV12-4 and TRBJ2-2; the D is unclear. The CDR3 totals 13 residues. V lost 4 bases to trimming and J lost 4 bases, with 7 bases between them. CDR3 nucleotides: TGTGCCAGCAGTTCGGTGATCACCGGGGAGCTGTTTTTT. Translation: CASSSVITGELFF.

This chain joins TRBV5-1 and TRBJ2-6, with no clear D. Trimming removed 4 bases from V and 3 bases from J, with 11 bases in between. The CDR3 runs to 15 residues. Germline V gene data show CDR1 as SGHRS and CDR2 as YFSETQ. CDR3 sequence (DNA): TGCGCCAGCAGCCGGTGGGCGGATGGGGCCAACGTCCTGACTTTC. Its protein is CASSRWADGANVLTF.

This chain links TRBV28 with TRBJ2-2; 8 bases fit TRBD2. In germline, CDR1 is MDHEN, CDR2 SYDVKM. CDR3 length: 17 residues. Trimming at V came to 3 bases and at J to 2 bases, leaving 8 bases not matched to a gene. CDR3 residues: CASSFSGGGRNTGELFF. The CDR3 DNA follows: TGTGCCAGCAGTTTCTCCGGCGGGGGGCGAAACACCGGGGAGCTGTTTTTT.

CDR3 loop: CASSLRHSEFRNTGELFF. CDR3 sequence (DNA): TGTGCCAGCAGCTTACGCCATTCGGAATTTCGGAACACCGGGGAGCTGTTTTTT. The V call is TRBV7-2, the J call TRBJ2-2; the D is unclear. V dropped 2 bases and J dropped 1 base, with 17 bases sitting between them. The CDR3 length is 18 residues. From germline, CDR1 is SGHTA and CDR2 FQGNSA.

The chain recombines TRBV12-3 or TRBV12-4 with TRBJ2-5; TRBD1 agrees at 8 bases. V lost 4 bases to trimming and J lost 5 bases; unmatched junction nucleotides: 12. The CDR3 is made up of 16 amino acids. Here the CDR3 reads CASSSRGRQGRETQYF. CDR3 sequence (DNA): TGTGCCAGCAGTTCCAGGGGGAGACAGGGGAGGGAGACCCAGTACTTC.

The gene calls are TRBV6-2 or TRBV6-3 and TRBJ2-1; D is possibly TRBD2 (5 bases). The CDR3 loop spans 15 amino acids. CDR1 is MNHEY, CDR2 SVGEGT, per germline. The ends were cut back, 6 bases at V and 2 bases at J, with 14 bases in the middle. CDR3 in amino acids: CASSVLSGTYNEQFF. CDR3 sequence (DNA): TGTGCCAGCAGCGTACTAAGCGGAACCTACAATGAGCAGTTCTTC.